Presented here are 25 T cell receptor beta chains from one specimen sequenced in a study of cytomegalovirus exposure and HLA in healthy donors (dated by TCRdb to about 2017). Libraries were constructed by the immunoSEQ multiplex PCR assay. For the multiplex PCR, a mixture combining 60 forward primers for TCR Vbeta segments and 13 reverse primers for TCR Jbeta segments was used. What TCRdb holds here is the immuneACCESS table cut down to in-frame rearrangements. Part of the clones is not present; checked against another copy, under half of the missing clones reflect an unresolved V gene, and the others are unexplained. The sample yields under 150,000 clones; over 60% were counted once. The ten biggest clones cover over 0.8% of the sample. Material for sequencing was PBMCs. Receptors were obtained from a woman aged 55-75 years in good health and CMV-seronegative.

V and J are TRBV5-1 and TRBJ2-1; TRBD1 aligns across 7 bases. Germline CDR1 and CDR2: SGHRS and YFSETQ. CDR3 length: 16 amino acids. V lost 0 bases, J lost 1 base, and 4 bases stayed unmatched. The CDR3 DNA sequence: TGCGCCAGCAGCTTGGAGGGGGCGAGTTCCTACAATGAGCAGTTCTTC. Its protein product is CASSLEGASSYNEQFF.

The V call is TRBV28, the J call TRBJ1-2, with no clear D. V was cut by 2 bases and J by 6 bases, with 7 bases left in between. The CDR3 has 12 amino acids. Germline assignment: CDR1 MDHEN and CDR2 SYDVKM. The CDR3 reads CASSLRRDGYTF. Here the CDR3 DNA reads TGTGCCAGCAGTTTACGTAGAGATGGCTACACCTTC.

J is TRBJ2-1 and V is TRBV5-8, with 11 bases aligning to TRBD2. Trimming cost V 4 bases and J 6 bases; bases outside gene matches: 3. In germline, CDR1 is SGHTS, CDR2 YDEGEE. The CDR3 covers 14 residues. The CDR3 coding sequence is TGTGCCAGCAGCCGACTAGCGGGATTCAATGAGCAGTTCTTC. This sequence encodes CASSRLAGFNEQFF.

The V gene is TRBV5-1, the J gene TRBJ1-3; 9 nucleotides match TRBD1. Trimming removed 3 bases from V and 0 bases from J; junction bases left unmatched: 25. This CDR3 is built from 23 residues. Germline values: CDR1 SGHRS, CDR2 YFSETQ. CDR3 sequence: CASSSPGTGPMSLTALSGNTIYF. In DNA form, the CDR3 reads TGCGCCAGCAGCTCGCCGGGGACAGGGCCCATGTCTCTTACGGCCCTCTCTGGAAACACCATATATTTT.

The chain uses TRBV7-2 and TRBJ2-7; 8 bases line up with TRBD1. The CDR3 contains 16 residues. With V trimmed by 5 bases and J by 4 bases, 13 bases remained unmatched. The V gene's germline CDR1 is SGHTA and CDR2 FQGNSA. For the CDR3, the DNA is TGTGCCAGCAGCACCCGAACGGACAGGGTGGGTTACGAGCAGTACTTC. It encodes CASSTRTDRVGYEQYF.

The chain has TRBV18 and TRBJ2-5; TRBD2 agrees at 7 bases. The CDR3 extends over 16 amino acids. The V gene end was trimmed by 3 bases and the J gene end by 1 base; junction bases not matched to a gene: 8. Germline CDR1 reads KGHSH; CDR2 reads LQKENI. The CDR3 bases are TGTGCCAGCTCACCTTTGGTCTCTAGCGGCCAAGAGACCCAGTACTTC. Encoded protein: CASSPLVSSGQETQYF.

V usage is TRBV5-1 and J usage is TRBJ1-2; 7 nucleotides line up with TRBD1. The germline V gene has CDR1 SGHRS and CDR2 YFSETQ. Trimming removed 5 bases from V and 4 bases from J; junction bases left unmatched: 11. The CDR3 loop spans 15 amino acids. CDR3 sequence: CASSGSLGGSYGYTF. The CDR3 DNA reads TGCGCCAGCAGTGGGAGTTTAGGGGGCAGCTATGGCTACACCTTC.

The DNA for the CDR3 is TGTGCCTGGAGTGTACTTAGTGGGAGGACGCGGGCACCCCTCCACTTT. Translated, it gives CAWSVLSGRTRAPLHF. This chain connects TRBV30 to TRBJ1-6; D unresolved. Trimming stripped 0 bases from V and 11 bases from J, with 20 bases between. The CDR3 sequence is 16 residues long. Per germline, CDR1 GTSNPN and CDR2 SVGIG (reference sequence).

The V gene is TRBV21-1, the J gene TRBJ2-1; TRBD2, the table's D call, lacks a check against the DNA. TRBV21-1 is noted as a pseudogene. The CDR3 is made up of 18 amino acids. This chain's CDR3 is CASSSRGEDLSSYNEQFF. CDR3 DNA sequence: TGTGCCAGCAGCAGTCGCGGTGAGGATCTGAGCTCCTACAATGAGCAGTTCTTC.

The CDR3 region has the DNA TGTGCCAGCAGCTTAGAGACAGGAACCGAGCAGTACTTC. It yields the protein CASSLETGTEQYF. V is TRBV7-6 and J is TRBJ2-7, with D possibly matching TRBD1 (6 bases). Germline lookup yields CDR1 SGHVS and CDR2 FNYEAQ. V gave up 1 base and J gave up 6 bases, with 10 bases separating them. The CDR3 totals 13 residues.

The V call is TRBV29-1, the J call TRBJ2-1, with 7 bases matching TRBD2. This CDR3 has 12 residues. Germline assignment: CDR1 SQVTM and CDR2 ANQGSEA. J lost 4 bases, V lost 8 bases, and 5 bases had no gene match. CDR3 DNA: TGCAGCTCAGGCGGGGGATACAATGAGCAGTTCTTC. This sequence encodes CSSGGGYNEQFF.

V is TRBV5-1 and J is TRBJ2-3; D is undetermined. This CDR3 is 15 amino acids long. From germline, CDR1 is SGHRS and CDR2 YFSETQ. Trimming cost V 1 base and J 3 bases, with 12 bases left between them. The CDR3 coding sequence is TGCGCCAGCAGCTTGTGGCAGGATTTAACAGATACGCAGTATTTT. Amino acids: CASSLWQDLTDTQYF.

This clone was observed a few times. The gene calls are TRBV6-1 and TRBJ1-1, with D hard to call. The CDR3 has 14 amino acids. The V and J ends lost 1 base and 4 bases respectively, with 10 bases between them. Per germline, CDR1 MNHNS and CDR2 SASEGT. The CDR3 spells CASSEGRLGTEAFF. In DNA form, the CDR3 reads TGTGCCAGCAGTGAAGGCAGGTTAGGCACTGAAGCTTTCTTT.

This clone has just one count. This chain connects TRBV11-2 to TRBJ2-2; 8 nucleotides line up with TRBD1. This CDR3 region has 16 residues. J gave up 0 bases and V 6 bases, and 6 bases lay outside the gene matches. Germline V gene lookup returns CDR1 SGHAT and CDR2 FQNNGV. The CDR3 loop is CASRLLTGANTGELFF. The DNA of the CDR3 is TGTGCCAGCAGACTTCTGACAGGGGCGAACACCGGGGAGCTGTTTTTT. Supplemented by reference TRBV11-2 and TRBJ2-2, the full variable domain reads EAGVAQSPRYKIIEKRQSVAFWCNPISGHATLYWYQQILGQGPKLLIQFQNNGVVDDSQLPKDRFSAERLKGVDSTLKIQPAKLEDSAVYLCASRLLTGANTGELFFGEGSRLTVL.

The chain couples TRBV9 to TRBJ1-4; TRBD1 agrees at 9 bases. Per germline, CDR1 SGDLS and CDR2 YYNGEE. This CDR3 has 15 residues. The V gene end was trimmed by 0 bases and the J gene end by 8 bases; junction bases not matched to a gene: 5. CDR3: CASSVDTGGGEKLFF. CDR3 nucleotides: TGTGCCAGCAGCGTAGATACAGGGGGCGGGGAAAAACTGTTTTTT.

Written as DNA, the CDR3 is TGTGCCAGCAGCTGGGGGGGAGGCACCCAGCCCCAGCATTTT. It specifies CASSWGGGTQPQHF. The chain has TRBV7-2 and TRBJ1-5; D may be TRBD1 (5 bases). Deletions cut 4 bases from V and 7 bases from J, with 14 bases between. This CDR3 has 14 residues. Germline CDR1 and CDR2: SGHTA and FQGNSA.

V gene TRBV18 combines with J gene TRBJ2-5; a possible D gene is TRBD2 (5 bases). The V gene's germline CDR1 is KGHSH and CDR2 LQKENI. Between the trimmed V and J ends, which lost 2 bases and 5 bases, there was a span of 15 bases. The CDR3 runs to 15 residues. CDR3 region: CASSPGLDPSETQYF. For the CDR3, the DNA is TGTGCCAGCTCACCAGGACTGGACCCCTCGGAGACCCAGTACTTC.

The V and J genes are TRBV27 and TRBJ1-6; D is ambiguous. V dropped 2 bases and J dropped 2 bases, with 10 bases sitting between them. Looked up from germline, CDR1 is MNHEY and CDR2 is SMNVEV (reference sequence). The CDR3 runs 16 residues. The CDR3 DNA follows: TGTGCCAGCAGTTTAAGTGGCAGAACCTATAATTCACCCCTCCACTTT. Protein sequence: CASSLSGRTYNSPLHF.

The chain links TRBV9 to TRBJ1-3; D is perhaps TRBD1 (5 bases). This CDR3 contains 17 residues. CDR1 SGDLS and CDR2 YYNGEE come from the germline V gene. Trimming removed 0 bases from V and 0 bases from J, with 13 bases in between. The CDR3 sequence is CASSVGGGPRSGNTIYF. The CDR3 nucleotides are TGTGCCAGCAGCGTAGGGGGGGGACCGCGCTCTGGAAACACCATATATTTT.

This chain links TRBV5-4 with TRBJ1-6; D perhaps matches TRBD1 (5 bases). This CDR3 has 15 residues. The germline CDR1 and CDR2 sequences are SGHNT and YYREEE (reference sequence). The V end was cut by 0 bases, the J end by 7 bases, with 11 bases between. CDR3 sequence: CASSLGQRANSPLHF. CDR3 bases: TGTGCCAGCAGCTTGGGACAGCGAGCCAATTCACCCCTCCACTTT.

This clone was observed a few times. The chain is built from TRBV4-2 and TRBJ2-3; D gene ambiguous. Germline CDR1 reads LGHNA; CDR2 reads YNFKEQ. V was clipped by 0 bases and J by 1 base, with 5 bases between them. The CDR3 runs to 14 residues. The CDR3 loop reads CASSQDTGTDTQYF. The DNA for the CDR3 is TGTGCCAGCAGCCAAGACACAGGCACAGATACGCAGTATTTT.

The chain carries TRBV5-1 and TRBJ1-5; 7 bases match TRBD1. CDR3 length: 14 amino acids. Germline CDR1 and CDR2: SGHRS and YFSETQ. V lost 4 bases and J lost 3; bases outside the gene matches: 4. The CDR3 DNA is TGCGCCAGCAGCCTGGACAGGCCCAATCAGCCCCAGCATTTT. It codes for CASSLDRPNQPQHF.

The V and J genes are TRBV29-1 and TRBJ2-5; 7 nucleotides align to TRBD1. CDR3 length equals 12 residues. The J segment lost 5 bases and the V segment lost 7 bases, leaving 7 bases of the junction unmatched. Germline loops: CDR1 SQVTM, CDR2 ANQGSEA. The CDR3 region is CSGRGSSETQYF. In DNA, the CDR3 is TGCAGCGGCAGGGGGTCGTCGGAGACCCAGTACTTC.

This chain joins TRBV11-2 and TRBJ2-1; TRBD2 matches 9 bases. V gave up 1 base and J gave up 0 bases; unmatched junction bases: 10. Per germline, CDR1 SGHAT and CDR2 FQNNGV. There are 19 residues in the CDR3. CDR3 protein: CASSLGVKLAGLSYNEQFF. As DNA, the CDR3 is TGTGCCAGCAGCTTAGGTGTTAAGCTAGCGGGGCTCTCCTACAATGAGCAGTTCTTC.

In DNA form, the CDR3 reads TGTGCCAGCTCCCTGGGGTTATCTAGCGGAGGCAATGAGCAGTTCTTC. This encodes CASSLGLSSGGNEQFF. This rearrangement joins TRBV18 to TRBJ2-1; 7 nucleotides agree with TRBD2. Trimming removed 6 bases from V and 6 bases from J; junction bases left unmatched: 14. There are 16 residues in the CDR3. Germline CDR1 reads KGHSH; CDR2 reads LQKENI.